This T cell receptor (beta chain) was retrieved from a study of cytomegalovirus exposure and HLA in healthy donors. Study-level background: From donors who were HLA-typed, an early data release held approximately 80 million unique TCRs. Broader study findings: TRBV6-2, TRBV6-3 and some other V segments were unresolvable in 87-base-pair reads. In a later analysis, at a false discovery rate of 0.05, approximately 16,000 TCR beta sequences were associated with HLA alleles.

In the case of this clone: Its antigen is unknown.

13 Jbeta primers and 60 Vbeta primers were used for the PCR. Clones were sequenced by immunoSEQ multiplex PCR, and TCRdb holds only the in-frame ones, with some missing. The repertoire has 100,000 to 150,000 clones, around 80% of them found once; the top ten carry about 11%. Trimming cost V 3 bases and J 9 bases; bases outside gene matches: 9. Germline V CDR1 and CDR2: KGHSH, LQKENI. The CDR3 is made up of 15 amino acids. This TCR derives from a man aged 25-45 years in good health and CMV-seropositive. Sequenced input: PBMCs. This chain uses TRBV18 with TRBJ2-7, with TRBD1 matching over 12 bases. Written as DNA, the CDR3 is TGTGCCAGCTCACCGAACGGGACAGGGGGCGCAGGGCAGTACTTC. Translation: CASSPNGTGGAGQYF.